This T cell receptor (beta chain) was observed in a study of cytomegalovirus exposure and HLA in healthy donors. Germline V gene lookup returns CDR1 SGDLS and CDR2 YYNGEE. The CDR3 consists of 14 residues. The V and J ends lost 0 bases and 2 bases, in that order; junction bases with no gene match: 2. Regarding the study as a whole: For TCR beta chains, V- and J-gene trimming was later linked to a missense DCLRE1C variant. Analysis performed later showed TCR beta chains linked to HLA being more clonally expanded than equally common others. Later analysis suggested most CMV-associated TCR beta chains were HLA-restricted.

This clone was seen only once. Antigen specificity is unknown. The PCR made use of 60 Vbeta and 13 Jbeta primers. Assay: immunoSEQ multiplex PCR; the TCRdb copy retains only in-frame clones and omits some. The sample yields 110,000 to 150,000 clones, roughly 75% seen once. The chain uses TRBV9 and TRBJ2-7, with TRBD1 matching 7 bases. The clonotype was recovered from a man between 35 and 55 years old in good health and CMV-seropositive. Source material: PBMCs. CDR3 sequence: CASSVGGQTYEQYF. As DNA, the CDR3 is TGTGCCAGCAGCGTAGGGGGACAGACCTACGAGCAGTACTTC.